These T cell receptor beta chains were read from a single sample in a study of cytomegalovirus exposure and HLA in healthy donors. Profiling relied on immunoSEQ multiplex PCR, and the TCRdb table lists in-frame clones only, not all of them. The sample lists about 180,000 clones, 65% to 85% occurring once. Sequenced material: PBMCs. Receptors were obtained from a girl aged 5-17 years in good health and CMV-seropositive. The CDR3 runs from the conserved cysteine through the conserved F or W. D genes are given only for firm matches. The listing skips clone size in some rows; elsewhere it reads once, few, many or a size class.

J gene | clone size | D gene | CDR3 length | V gene | CDR3 DNA | CDR3 protein
TRBJ2-1 | . | TRBD2 | 16 | TRBV7-6 | TGTGCCAGCAGCTTAGATAGCGGGAGTGACTACAATGAGCAGTTCTTC | CASSLDSGSDYNEQFF
TRBJ1-1 | once | . | 14 | TRBV25-1 | TGTGCCAGCAGTAAACTGACAGCGAACACTGAAGCTTTCTTT | CASSKLTANTEAFF
TRBJ2-5 | . | . | 13 | TRBV5-6 | TGTGCCAGCAGCCAGGGCACACCAGAGACCCAGTACTTC | CASSQGTPETQYF
TRBJ1-6 | . | . | 16 | TRBV2 | TGTGCCAGCAGTGAATACGGGGGAGGGGTTAATTCACCCCTCCACTTT | CASSEYGGGVNSPLHF
TRBJ1-1 | . | TRBD1 | 15 | TRBV30 | TGTGTCAGGGGAGCGACAGGGGGCGGAAACACTGAAGCTTTCTTT | CVRGATGGGNTEAFF
TRBJ1-1 | once | TRBD1 | 16 | TRBV19 | TGTGCCAGTAGTATAAGAACAGGGGGCGTCGACACTGAAGCTTTCTTT | CASSIRTGGVDTEAFF
TRBJ2-1 | . | TRBD2 | 15 | TRBV7-9 | TGTGCCAGCAGCTTCCTAGCGGGGTCCTACAATGAGCAGTTCTTC | CASSFLAGSYNEQFF
TRBJ2-1 | . | TRBD2 | 17 | TRBV4-1 | TGCGCCAGCAGCCGCCTGGGTTCGGCGGGAGTGTTGGATGAGCAGTTCTTC | CASSRLGSAGVLDEQFF
TRBJ2-5 | . | TRBD1 | 16 | TRBV19 | TGTGCCAGTAGTATAGCCGGACAGGTCCTCCAAGAGACCCAGTACTTC | CASSIAGQVLQETQYF
TRBJ2-1 | . | TRBD2 | 16 | TRBV7-8 | TGTGCCAGCAGCTTAGATACTAGCGGCTACTACAATGAGCAGTTCTTC | CASSLDTSGYYNEQFF
TRBJ2-7 | . | . | 11 | TRBV29-1 | TGCAGCGTTGGCGAGCGCCACGAGCAGTACTTC | CSVGERHEQYF
TRBJ2-7 | . | . | 16 | TRBV27 | TGTGCCACCCGAGAGCGTTTGAGCAGTCTCACCTACGAGCAGTACTTC | CATRERLSSLTYEQYF
TRBJ1-5 | few | . | 13 | TRBV25-1 | TGTGCCAGCAGTGAATTTTCAGGGCAGCCCCAGCATTTT | CASSEFSGQPQHF
TRBJ2-3 | . | TRBD2 | 16 | TRBV11-2 | TGTGCCAGCAGCGGCGGACAGCGGGAGGGCCGAGATACGCAGTATTTT | CASSGGQREGRDTQYF
TRBJ2-1 | . | . | 15 | TRBV6-4 | TGTGCCAGCAGTGACTCGGAGGGGGGGAACAATGAGCAGTTCTTC | CASSDSEGGNNEQFF
TRBJ2-6 | once | . | 14 | TRBV29-1 | TGCAGCGTCTCCGGGGAATCTGGGGCCAACGTCCTGACTTTC | CSVSGESGANVLTF
TRBJ2-7 | . | . | 16 | TRBV9 | TGTGCCAGCAGCGTATCGTTGGGGAGAAGCGTCTACGAGCAGTACTTC | CASSVSLGRSVYEQYF
TRBJ1-5 | . | . | 13 | TRBV6-5 | TGTGCCAGCAGAATGGACAGAGATCAGCCCCAGCATTTT | CASRMDRDQPQHF
TRBJ2-7 | . | . | 11 | TRBV5-4 | TGTGCCAGCAGCTTGGCGGGGGAGGAGTACTTC | CASSLAGEEYF
TRBJ1-1 | . | . | 14 | TRBV6-1 | TGTGCCAGCAGTGAACCCCTTCCGAACACTGAAGCTTTCTTT | CASSEPLPNTEAFF
TRBJ1-2 | . | TRBD1 | 13 | TRBV29-1 | TGCAGCGTTGCGCAGGGGGCTAACTATGGCTACACCTTC | CSVAQGANYGYTF
TRBJ1-4 | . | TRBD1 | 15 | TRBV6-6 | TGTGCCAGCAGTTACGATAGGGGGCATAATGAAAAACTGTTTTTT | CASSYDRGHNEKLFF
TRBJ1-2 | . | TRBD1 | 14 | TRBV6-5 | TGTGCCAGCAGTTACTCGACAGGGTTCTATGGCTACACCTTC | CASSYSTGFYGYTF
TRBJ1-5 | once | . | 13 | TRBV7-9 | TGTGCCAGCAGCTTAGCTCCCGATCAGCCCCAGCATTTT | CASSLAPDQPQHF
TRBJ2-1 | . | . | 14 | TRBV2 | TGTGCCAGCCGGGCCCCTGGGGGGTACAATGAGCAGTTCTTC | CASRAPGGYNEQFF
TRBJ2-7 | few | TRBD1 | 14 | TRBV25-1 | TGTGCCAGCAGCCTAGGGACAGGGGGTCACGAGCAGTACTTC | CASSLGTGGHEQYF
TRBJ2-1 | . | . | 15 | TRBV6-5 | TGTGCCAGCAGACACGAGCCAGGGAGGTACAATGAGCAGTTCTTC | CASRHEPGRYNEQFF
TRBJ1-4 | . | TRBD1 | 14 | TRBV6-5 | TGTGCCAGCAGATCCCGACAGGGGGCAGAAAAACTGTTTTTT | CASRSRQGAEKLFF
TRBJ1-5 | . | . | 13 | TRBV30 | TGTGCCTGGAGTGTCAGGAGCGGTCAGCCCCAGCATTTT | CAWSVRSGQPQHF
TRBJ1-1 | . | . | 14 | TRBV27 | TGTGCCAGCAGTTTAGACAGAGATAACACTGAAGCTTTCTTT | CASSLDRDNTEAFF
TRBJ1-4 | once | . | 15 | TRBV4-2 | TGTGCCAGCAGCCCTCCAGGGGATCCTAATGAAAAACTGTTTTTT | CASSPPGDPNEKLFF
TRBJ2-5 | . | TRBD1 | 14 | TRBV7-6 | TGTGCCAGCAGATTAACAGGGGCGGAGGAGACCCAGTACTTC | CASRLTGAEETQYF
TRBJ2-1 | . | TRBD2 | 16 | TRBV11-2 | TGTGCCAGCAGCGGAACCGGGAGGGAATCCTACAATGAGCAGTTCTTC | CASSGTGRESYNEQFF
TRBJ2-7 | . | . | 15 | TRBV15 | TGTGCCACCAGCAGAGATCCAGGGACAACCTACGAGCAGTACTTC | CATSRDPGTTYEQYF
TRBJ2-1 | few | . | 14 | TRBV6-6 | TGTGCCAGCAGGGCCGCCAGCTCCTACAATGAGCAGTTCTTC | CASRAASSYNEQFF
TRBJ2-1 | . | TRBD2 | 12 | TRBV5-4 | TGTGCCAGCAGCGGTAGCGGGAGTGAGCAGTTCTTC | CASSGSGSEQFF
TRBJ1-4 | few | TRBD1 | 18 | TRBV2 | TGTGCCAGCAGTGCCCCGGGACAGGGGCGGGGGGCTAATGAAAAACTGTTTTTT | CASSAPGQGRGANEKLFF
TRBJ2-3 | once | TRBD2 | 16 | TRBV5-6 | TGTGCCAGCAGCCAGGGACTAGCGGCCGGCACAGATACGCAGTATTTT | CASSQGLAAGTDTQYF